This T cell receptor beta chain is from a study of regulatory T cells in long-lasting Graves disease. Study overall: Newly diagnosed Graves' patients had taken antithyroid drugs under 3 months. General study results and limits: Reduced TCR diversity was observed in persistent Graves' patients versus newly diagnosed patients.

Germline assignment: CDR1 SNHLY and CDR2 FYNNEI. The CDR3 contains 16 residues. Trimming at V came to 0 bases and at J to 7 bases, leaving 12 bases not matched to a gene. Construction of the TCR beta libraries employed iRepertoire HTBI primers in conjunction with Arm-PCR of CDR3 regions. TCRdb reanalysed the multiplex PCR reads using MiXCR and keeps one entry per CDR3 protein. The sample holds hundreds of thousands of distinct CDR3 sequences; approximately 20% are singletons and the top ten take about 40%. Time point reported: newly diagnosed GD, antithyroid drugs for less than 3 months. PBMCs provided the RNA from which the TCR library was made. Graves' disease diagnoses followed American Thyroid Association guidelines. This clonotype was seen at least ten times. Its cognate antigen is unknown.

V and J are TRBV2 and TRBJ2-7; TRBD2 agrees at 7 bases. The source was peripheral blood mononuclear cells (PBMCs), collected at new diagnosis, from a patient treated with antithyroid drugs. The sequence came from a female donor with Graves disease. CDR3 nucleotides: TGTGCCAGCAGTGAAGCAGCCAGCGGGATTGTTCAGGAGCAGTACTTC. Protein: CASSEAASGIVQEQYF.